The source of this T cell receptor (beta chain) is a study of T cells in Graves' hyperthyroidism and ophthalmopathy. Broader study findings: Most clonotypes expanded in the thyroid (above 0.001) were also present in blood.

Germline loops: CDR1 SGDLS, CDR2 YYNGEE. J was trimmed by 13 bases and V by 4 bases; bases with no gene match: 6. The CDR3 totals 12 residues. Stable disease denoted Graves' hyperthyroidism without ophthalmopathy progression within 18 months. In making diagnoses, clinical symptoms, serum thyroxine and TRAb, thyroid ultrasound and orbital computed tomography were all used. Amplification of TCR beta CDR3 regions used RNA as the template. A first-round RT-PCR of the TCR CDR3 used the HTBI primer set. TCRdb re-called the multiplex PCR reads with MiXCR, one entry per CDR3 protein. Among some 500,000 distinct CDR3 sequences listed, under 15% were seen once. As regards this clonotype: Its antigen is currently unknown.

This clonotype was sampled from a woman between 18 and 30 years old with Graves' hyperthyroidism. This chain joins TRBV9 and TRBJ2-2; 8 bases are shared with TRBD1. Specimen: blood. This chain's CDR3 is CASSQGAGWLFF. The CDR3 DNA sequence: TGTGCCAGCAGCCAGGGGGCGGGATGGCTGTTTTTT.